The next 29 T cell receptor beta chains were all read from a single sample in a study of blood T cell repertoires in COVID-19. Measured with immunoSEQ multiplex PCR; TCRdb has only the in-frame clones, and not every one. The data contain 140,000 to 150,000 clones, 87% of them singletons. Sequencing used PBMCs or T cells enriched from blood (not recorded which). The receptors originated from a woman aged 40-49 years who had been exposed to COVID-19.

The chain carries TRBV6-5 and TRBJ1-2; D uncertain. Trimming pared 7 bases from V and 5 bases from J, leaving 8 bases between. CDR3 length: 11 residues. The germline V gene encodes CDR1 MNHEY and CDR2 SVGAGI. CDR3: CASNAGYGYTF. CDR3 DNA sequence: TGTGCCAGCAACGCGGGGTATGGCTACACCTTC.

The V call is TRBV5-6, the J call TRBJ2-7; TRBD2 matches 8 bases. Trimming took 2 bases from V and 4 from J; bases not matched to a gene: 2. From germline, CDR1 is SGHDT and CDR2 YYEEEE. The CDR3 length is 13 residues. This chain's CDR3 is CASSFIAGYEQYF. Written as DNA, the CDR3 is TGTGCCAGCAGCTTTATAGCGGGGTACGAGCAGTACTTC.

The chain employs TRBV11-2 and TRBJ1-6; D might be TRBD1 (6 bases). The V end was cut by 6 bases, the J end by 7 bases, with 13 bases between. The germline V gene encodes CDR1 SGHAT and CDR2 FQNNGV. The CDR3 contains 14 residues. The CDR3 DNA follows: TGTGCCAGCAGTAAACAGGGTGGAAATTCACCCCTCCACTTT. Protein sequence: CASSKQGGNSPLHF.

The chain employs TRBV29-1 and TRBJ1-5, with TRBD1 identical over 8 bases. In germline, CDR1 is SQVTM, CDR2 ANQGSEA. With V trimmed by 7 bases and J by 6 bases, 8 bases remained unmatched. This CDR3 spans 13 amino acids. For the CDR3, the DNA is TGCAGCGCCTCATCGGACAGGGCTCAGCCCCAGCATTTT. Amino acids: CSASSDRAQPQHF.

J is TRBJ1-1 and V is TRBV7-9; 7 positions agree with TRBD1. The CDR3 length is 13 residues. Trimming at V came to 9 bases and at J to 4 bases, leaving 8 bases not matched to a gene. Per the germline V gene, CDR1 is SEHNR and CDR2 is FQNEAQ (reference sequence). CDR3 nucleotides: TGTGCCAGTAGCAATGCAGGGGGCACTGAAGCTTTCTTT. The encoded protein is CASSNAGGTEAFF. Full variable domain (remainder filled in from reference TRBV7-9 and TRBJ1-1): DTGVSQNPRHKITKRGQNVTFRCDPISEHNRLYWYRQTLGQGPEFLTYFQNEAQLEKSRLLSDRFSAERPKGSFSTLEIQRTEQGDSAMYLCASSNAGGTEAFFGQGTRLTVV.

The chain is built from TRBV28 and TRBJ1-4, with D perhaps TRBD1 (5 bases). CDR1 and CDR2 from the germline V gene are MDHEN and SYDVKM. The CDR3 length is 14 residues. V lost 5 bases and J lost 4, with 11 bases in between. The CDR3 region has the DNA TGTGCCAGCAGTCATAGACAGCGTAATGAAAAACTGTTTTTT. It is translated as CASSHRQRNEKLFF. The entire variable domain, with the rest obtained from reference TRBV28 and TRBJ1-4, is as follows: DVKVTQSSRYLVKRTGEKVFLECVQDMDHENMFWYRQDPGLGLRLIYFSYDVKMKEKGDIPEGYSVSREKKERFSLILESASTNQTSMYLCASSHRQRNEKLFFGSGTQLSVL.

The chain has TRBV27 and TRBJ1-5; D is ambiguous. Trimming pared 2 bases from V and 7 bases from J, leaving 12 bases between. Germline V gene lookup returns CDR1 MNHEY and CDR2 SMNVEV (reference sequence). There are 14 residues in the CDR3. The CDR3 here is CASSLRGSRQPQHF. The CDR3 nucleotides are TGTGCCAGCAGTTTAAGAGGATCGCGACAGCCCCAGCATTTT.

The chain uses TRBV19 and TRBJ1-1; 9 nucleotides match TRBD1. V trimming: 5 bases; J trimming: 8 bases; junction bases outside the gene matches: 15. The germline gives CDR1 LNHDA, CDR2 SQIVND (reference sequence). This CDR3 has 16 amino acids. CDR3 protein: CASSHMAGQGFPEAFF. The CDR3 region has the DNA TGTGCCAGTAGTCACATGGCGGGACAGGGTTTCCCCGAAGCTTTCTTT.

With respect to this clone: The sample has other DNA sequences that encode this CDR3 too. V usage is TRBV4-1 and J usage is TRBJ1-5, with a weak D call TRBD1 (5 bases). Germline CDR1 reads MGHRA; CDR2 reads YSYEKL. Between the trimmed V and J ends, which lost 1 base and 6 bases, there was a span of 7 bases. The CDR3 loop spans 13 amino acids. CDR3 bases: TGCGCCAGCAGCCAAGGGGGCGGTCAGCCCCAGCATTTT. Translating gives CASSQGGGQPQHF.

This chain links TRBV1 with TRBJ2-2; the listed D gene, TRBD2, was not tested against the DNA. TRBV1 is noted as a pseudogene. This CDR3 region has 16 residues. The CDR3 sequence is CTSSHTSGENTGELFF. As DNA, the CDR3 is TGCACCAGCAGCCACACTAGCGGGGAAAACACCGGGGAGCTGTTTTTT.

V usage is TRBV4-1 and J usage is TRBJ1-5; a weak D match, TRBD1 (6 bases). The CDR3 is made up of 14 amino acids. Trimming removed 0 bases from V and 5 bases from J, with 8 bases in between. The germline V gene has CDR1 MGHRA and CDR2 YSYEKL. The CDR3 DNA reads TGCGCCAGCAGCCAAGATCCAGGGGATCAGCCCCAGCATTTT. This encodes CASSQDPGDQPQHF.

This clone was observed many times. The genes are TRBV19 and TRBJ1-6, with D unclear. Germline V CDR1 and CDR2: LNHDA, SQIVND (reference sequence). V was clipped by 2 bases and J by 5 bases, with 10 bases between them. This CDR3 spans 15 amino acids. The chain's CDR3 is CASSIIRGDNSPLHF. CDR3 nucleotides: TGTGCCAGTAGTATAATCCGGGGTGATAATTCACCCCTCCACTTT.

This chain connects TRBV5-1 to TRBJ2-5; 12 bases map to TRBD2. CDR1 is SGHRS, CDR2 YFSETQ, per germline. CDR3 length: 16 residues. The V gene end was trimmed by 0 bases and the J gene end by 2 bases; junction bases not matched to a gene: 2. Here the CDR3 reads CASSLAGTSGQETQYF. The CDR3 nucleotides read TGCGCCAGCAGCTTGGCCGGGACTAGCGGGCAAGAGACCCAGTACTTC.

The gene calls are TRBV4-1 and TRBJ1-3; no firm D call. The germline V gene has CDR1 MGHRA and CDR2 YSYEKL. V lost 1 base, J lost 4 bases, and 14 bases lay in between. The CDR3 loop spans 16 amino acids. In nucleotides, the CDR3 is TGCGCCAGCAGCCAAGTATCTGGAGGTACAGGAAACACCATATATTTT. This codes for CASSQVSGGTGNTIYF.

This clone was observed a single time. The genes are TRBV9 and TRBJ1-5, with D possibly TRBD1 on 6 matching bases. Per the germline V gene, CDR1 is SGDLS and CDR2 is YYNGEE. V dropped 0 bases and J dropped 2 bases, with 6 bases sitting between them. This CDR3 has 14 residues. The CDR3 sequence is CASSVEGGNQPQHF. CDR3 nucleotide sequence: TGTGCCAGCAGCGTAGAGGGGGGCAATCAGCCCCAGCATTTT.

The chain employs TRBV3-1 (or the pseudogene TRBV3-2) and TRBJ2-7; 9 bases fit TRBD1. CDR1 LGHDT and CDR2 YNNKEL come from the germline V gene (reference sequence). The CDR3 extends over 14 amino acids. The trim removed 4 bases at V and 2 bases at J, leaving 3 bases unmatched. CDR3 sequence (DNA): TGTGCCAGCAGCCTAGGGACAGGGACCTACGAGCAGTACTTC. This gives the protein CASSLGTGTYEQYF.

V is TRBV27 and J is TRBJ1-2, with TRBD1 identical over 9 bases. Per germline, CDR1 MNHEY and CDR2 SMNVEV (reference sequence). Germline trimming cut 4 bases from V and 2 bases from J; bases unmatched to any gene: 5. This CDR3 has 15 residues. Written as DNA, the CDR3 is TGTGCCAGCAGTTCCCACAGGGGGCGCAACTATGGCTACACCTTC. Translated: CASSSHRGRNYGYTF.

CDR3 loop: CSVEARQNTIYF. The CDR3 coding sequence is TGCAGCGTTGAAGCGAGACAGAACACCATATATTTT. The V and J genes are TRBV29-1 and TRBJ1-3; D may be TRBD1 (5 bases). V was pared by 1 base and J by 7 bases, with 8 bases between. Germline lookup yields CDR1 SQVTM and CDR2 ANQGSEA. The CDR3 extends over 12 amino acids.

The chain uses TRBV4-1 and TRBJ2-4; TRBD1 matches at 10 bases. Losses at the gene ends were 0 bases for V and 4 bases for J; bases not matched to a gene: 3. CDR3 length: 16 residues. Germline lookup yields CDR1 MGHRA and CDR2 YSYEKL. The CDR3 region is CASSQDPGQGKNIQYF. CDR3 DNA: TGCGCCAGCAGCCAAGACCCGGGACAGGGGAAAAACATTCAGTACTTC.

The rearrangement joins TRBV7-8 to TRBJ1-1; D is unclear. The germline V and J ends were trimmed by 1 base and 1 base, with 10 bases remaining between them. CDR1 SGHVS and CDR2 FQNEAQ come from the germline V gene. CDR3 length equals 15 residues. Here the CDR3 reads CASSLGRLPNTEAFF. In nucleotides, the CDR3 is TGTGCCAGCAGCTTAGGCAGACTCCCGAACACTGAAGCTTTCTTT.

The chain links TRBV7-2 to TRBJ2-1; no definite D call. The V gene lost 1 base and the J gene lost 11 bases, with 9 bases spanning the gap. The CDR3 has 12 amino acids. Looked up from germline, CDR1 is SGHTA and CDR2 is FQGNSA. The chain's CDR3 is CASSLGGYQQFF. CDR3 in DNA: TGTGCCAGCAGCTTAGGAGGCTACCAGCAGTTCTTC.

This chain links TRBV19 with TRBJ1-1; 11 positions agree with TRBD1. The germline gives CDR1 LNHDA, CDR2 SQIVND (reference sequence). This CDR3 is 15 amino acids long. Trimming cost V 5 bases and J 4 bases; bases outside gene matches: 6. CDR3 in DNA: TGTGCCAGTAGTCTACGGGACAGGGGGTTCACTGAAGCTTTCTTT. Protein: CASSLRDRGFTEAFF. Combining the CDR3 with reference TRBV19 and TRBJ1-1 gives the whole variable domain DGGITQSPKYLFRKEGQNVTLSCEQNLNHDAMYWYRQDPGQGLRLIYYSQIVNDFQKGDIAEGYSVSREKKESFPLTVTSAQKNPTAFYLCASSLRDRGFTEAFFGQGTRLTVV.

The chain links TRBV19 to TRBJ2-3, with 11 bases that match TRBD1. V dropped 6 bases and J dropped 7; count of bases not matched to a gene: 9. From germline, CDR1 is LNHDA and CDR2 SQIVND (reference sequence). The CDR3 runs to 15 residues. This CDR3 reads CASSRTGGDRNTQYF. As DNA, the CDR3 is TGTGCCAGTAGCCGGACAGGGGGCGATCGAAATACGCAGTATTTT.

This clone was observed once. CDR3 sequence (DNA): TGTGCCAGCACCACGGAGGCAGACTATGGCTACACCTTC. Translating it yields CASTTEADYGYTF. The genes are TRBV28 and TRBJ1-2; D remains unclear. This CDR3 contains 13 residues. V was cut by 7 bases and J by 3 bases, with 12 bases left in between. Germline-derived CDR1 and CDR2 are MDHEN and SYDVKM.

The V call is TRBV12-5, the J call TRBJ1-1, with D unresolved. The CDR3 contains 17 residues. CDR1 is LGHNT, CDR2 FRNRAP, per germline. Between the trimmed V and J ends, which lost 3 bases and 2 bases, there was a span of 19 bases. CDR3 nucleotide sequence: TGTGCTAGTGGTTTCCCGGATTTGGGTCAGGTCAACACTGAAGCTTTCTTT. This codes for CASGFPDLGQVNTEAFF.

The genes are TRBV10-3 and TRBJ2-7; TRBD1 matches 7 bases. CDR1 ENHRY and CDR2 SYGVKD come from the germline V gene. V shed 6 bases and J 2 bases; nucleotides not matched to a gene: 7. This CDR3 contains 14 residues. CDR3 sequence (DNA): TGTGCCATCAGGTCCGGGACAGCAGCCTACGAGCAGTACTTC. This encodes CAIRSGTAAYEQYF.

The V and J genes are TRBV6-4 and TRBJ2-2, with unresolved D. Deletions cut 6 bases from V and 4 bases from J, with 9 bases between. The CDR3 length is 13 residues. Germline loops: CDR1 MRHNA, CDR2 SNTAGT. The CDR3 spells CASSPVLTGELFF. For the CDR3, the DNA is TGTGCCAGCAGCCCAGTTCTCACCGGGGAGCTGTTTTTT.

J is TRBJ2-3 and V is TRBV12-3 or TRBV12-4, with D maybe TRBD1 (6 bases). The CDR3 length is 12 residues. The V end lost 4 bases, the J end lost 5 bases, and 7 bases lay between the germline ends. The DNA for the CDR3 is TGTGCCAGCAGTTCGGACAGAGATACGCAGTATTTT. Its translation is CASSSDRDTQYF.

J is TRBJ2-5 and V is TRBV7-3; 9 positions agree with TRBD2. CDR1 is SGHTA, CDR2 FQGTGA, per germline. The CDR3 has 15 amino acids. Trimming cost V 5 bases and J 5 bases; bases outside gene matches: 9. The CDR3 protein is CASSAAGTSTETQYF. In nucleotides, the CDR3 is TGTGCCAGCAGCGCAGCCGGGACTAGCACGGAGACCCAGTACTTC.